This T cell receptor beta chain is from a study of identical twins. TCRdb processed the 5' RACE reads anew with MiXCR; each CDR3 protein has one entry. The sample carries around 250,000 distinct CDR3 sequences, 7% recorded once. Losses at the gene ends were 2 bases for V and 4 bases for J; bases not matched to a gene: 11. The CDR3 totals 18 residues. Germline CDR1 reads SGHNT; CDR2 reads YENEEA. As to this clonotype: Its antigen remains unknown.

Study-wide results and caveats: In beta out-of-frame sequences, the excess sharing between twins was weaker. Cord blood beta clonotypes that were abundant carried fewer insertions, and memory repertoires showed no such trend.

The sample was also linked to a second study, of yellow fever vaccine responses in identical twins.

The rearrangement uses TRBV11-3 and TRBJ2-1; 10 bases line up with TRBD2. Sequenced sample: memory (CD45RO+) T cells sorted from blood. The sequence came from a woman aged 18-30 years in good health. The CDR3, as DNA: TGTGCCAGCAGCTTAATACGGGAGCGGGGGGGGGGATACAATGAGCAGTTCTTC. Protein sequence: CASSLIRERGGGYNEQFF.